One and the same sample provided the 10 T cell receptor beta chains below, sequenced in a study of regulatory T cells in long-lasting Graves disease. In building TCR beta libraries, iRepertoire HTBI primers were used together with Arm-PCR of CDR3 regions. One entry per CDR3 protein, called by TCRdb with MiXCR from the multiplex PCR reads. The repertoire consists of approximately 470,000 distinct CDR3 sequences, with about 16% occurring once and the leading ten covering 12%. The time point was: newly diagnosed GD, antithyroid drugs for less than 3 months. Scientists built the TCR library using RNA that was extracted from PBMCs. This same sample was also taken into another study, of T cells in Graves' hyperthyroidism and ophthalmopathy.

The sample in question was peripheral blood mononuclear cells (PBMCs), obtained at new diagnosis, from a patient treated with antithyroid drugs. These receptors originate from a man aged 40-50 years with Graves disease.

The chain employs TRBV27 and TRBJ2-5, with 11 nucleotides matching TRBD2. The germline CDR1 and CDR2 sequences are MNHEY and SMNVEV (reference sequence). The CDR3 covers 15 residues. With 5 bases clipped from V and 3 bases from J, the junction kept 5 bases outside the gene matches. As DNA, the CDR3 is TGTGCCAGCAGTAAAGGACTAGCGGGCGAAGAGACCCAGTACTTC. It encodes CASSKGLAGEETQYF.

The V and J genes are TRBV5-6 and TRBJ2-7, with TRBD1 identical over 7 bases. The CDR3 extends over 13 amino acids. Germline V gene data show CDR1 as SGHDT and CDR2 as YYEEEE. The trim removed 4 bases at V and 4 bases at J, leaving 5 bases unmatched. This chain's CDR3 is CASSPHRGYEQYF. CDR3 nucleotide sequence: TGTGCCAGCAGCCCCCACAGGGGTTACGAGCAGTACTTC.

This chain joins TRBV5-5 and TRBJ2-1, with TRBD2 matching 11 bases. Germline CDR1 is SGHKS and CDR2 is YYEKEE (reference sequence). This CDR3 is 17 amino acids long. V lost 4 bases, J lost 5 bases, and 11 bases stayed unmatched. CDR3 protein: CASSKGVGTSGNNEQFF. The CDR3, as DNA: TGTGCCAGCAGCAAAGGGGTTGGGACTAGCGGTAACAATGAGCAGTTCTTC.

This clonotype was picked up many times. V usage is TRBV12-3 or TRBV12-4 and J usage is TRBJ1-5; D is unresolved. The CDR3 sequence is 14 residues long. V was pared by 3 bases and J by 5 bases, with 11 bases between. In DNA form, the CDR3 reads TGTGCCAGCAGTTTTGTCAGAGGGTATCAGCCCCAGCATTTT. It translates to CASSFVRGYQPQHF.

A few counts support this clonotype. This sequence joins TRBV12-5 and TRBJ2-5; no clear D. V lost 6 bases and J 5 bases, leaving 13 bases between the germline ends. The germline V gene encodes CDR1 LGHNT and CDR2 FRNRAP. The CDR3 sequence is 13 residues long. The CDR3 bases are TGTGCTAGTGGAGACTGGGATCCTGAGACCCAGTACTTC. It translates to CASGDWDPETQYF.

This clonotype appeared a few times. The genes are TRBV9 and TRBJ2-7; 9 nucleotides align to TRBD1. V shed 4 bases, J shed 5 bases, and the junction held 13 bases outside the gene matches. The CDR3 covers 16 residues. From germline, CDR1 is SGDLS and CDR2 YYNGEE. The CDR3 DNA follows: TGTGCCAGCAGCAGAGACCCTGGGACAGGGTCACACGAGCAGTACTTC. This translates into CASSRDPGTGSHEQYF.

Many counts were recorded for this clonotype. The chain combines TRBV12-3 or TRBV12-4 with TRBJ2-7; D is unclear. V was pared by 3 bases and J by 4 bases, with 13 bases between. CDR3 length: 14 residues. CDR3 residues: CASSFPPSMYEQYF. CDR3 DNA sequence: TGTGCCAGCAGTTTCCCCCCAAGCATGTACGAGCAGTACTTC.

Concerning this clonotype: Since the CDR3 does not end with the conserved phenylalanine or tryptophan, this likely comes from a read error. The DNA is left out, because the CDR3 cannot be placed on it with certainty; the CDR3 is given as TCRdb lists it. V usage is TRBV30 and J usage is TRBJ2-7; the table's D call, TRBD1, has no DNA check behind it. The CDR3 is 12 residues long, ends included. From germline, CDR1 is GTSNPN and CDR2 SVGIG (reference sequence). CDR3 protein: CAWTQPPGPVII.

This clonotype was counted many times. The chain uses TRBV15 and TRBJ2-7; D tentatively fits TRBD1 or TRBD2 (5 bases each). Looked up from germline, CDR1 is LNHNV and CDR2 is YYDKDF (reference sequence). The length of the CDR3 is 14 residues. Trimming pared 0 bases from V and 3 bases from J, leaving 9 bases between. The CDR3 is CATSRDGGSYEQYF. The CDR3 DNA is TGTGCCACCAGCAGAGATGGGGGAAGCTACGAGCAGTACTTC.

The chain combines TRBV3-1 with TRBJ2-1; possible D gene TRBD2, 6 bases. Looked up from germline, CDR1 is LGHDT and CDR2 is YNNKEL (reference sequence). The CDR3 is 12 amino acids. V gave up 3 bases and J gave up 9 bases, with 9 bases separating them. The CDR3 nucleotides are TGTGCCAGCAGCCAGCCGGAGGGTGAGCAGTTCTTC. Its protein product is CASSQPEGEQFF.